Below, 16 T cell receptor beta chains from the same sample are listed, as sequenced in a study of blood T cell repertoires in COVID-19 (dated by TCRdb to 2018 to 2020). The protocol used for the library was the immunoSEQ multiplex PCR assay. Sourced from immuneACCESS, this table was stored by TCRdb with only in-frame sequences that have V and J called. A share of the clones is absent; for the studies checked, an unresolved V gene accounts for under half, and the remainder has no known explanation. The sample has 100,000 or so clones on record, roughly 86% of them singletons. The biggest ten clones account for 6.5% of the sample. The specimen sequenced was peripheral blood. Source of these receptors: a woman in her fifties or sixties with acute or convalescent COVID-19.

This clone has a handful of counts. The CDR3 nucleotides are TGTGCCAGCAGCTTACTTCCAGAAGGGGTGAAAGCTGAAGCTTTCTTT. The encoded protein is CASSLLPEGVKAEAFF. This chain links TRBV7-6 with TRBJ1-1; D is possibly TRBD1 (5 bases). Deletions cut 2 bases from V and 6 bases from J, with 19 bases between. Germline V gene data show CDR1 as SGHVS and CDR2 as FNYEAQ. This CDR3 has 16 amino acids.

The chain employs TRBV29-1 and TRBJ2-7, with 8 bases lining up with TRBD1. The CDR3 has 15 residues. The V segment lost 4 bases and the J segment 4 bases; nucleotides outside the gene matches: 12. From germline, CDR1 is SQVTM and CDR2 ANQGSEA. The CDR3 nucleotides are TGCAGCGTTGTTCAGGGGGCAGGTTCGTCGTACGAGCAGTACTTC. Translated: CSVVQGAGSSYEQYF.

The V gene is TRBV7-8, the J gene TRBJ2-3; D might be TRBD1 (6 bases). CDR3 size: 15 residues. The ends were cut back, 8 bases at V and 2 bases at J, with 17 bases in the middle. From germline, CDR1 is SGHVS and CDR2 FQNEAQ. The CDR3 nucleotides are TGTGCCAGCCTCCTAGATTGGGGGCCCACAGATACGCAGTATTTT. Translation gives CASLLDWGPTDTQYF.

The V call is TRBV28, the J call TRBJ1-1, with 7 nucleotides matching TRBD1. The ends lost 3 bases at V and 1 base at J; junction bases unmatched: 8. CDR3 length equals 16 residues. Per the germline V gene, CDR1 is MDHEN and CDR2 is SYDVKM. The DNA for the CDR3 is TGTGCCAGCAGTTTTGGGGACAGTCAATGGAACACTGAAGCTTTCTTT. Amino acids: CASSFGDSQWNTEAFF.

This chain connects TRBV9 to TRBJ1-1; unclear D gene. The CDR3 spans 14 residues. Germline V gene data show CDR1 as SGDLS and CDR2 as YYNGEE. The ends were cut back, 0 bases at V and 0 bases at J, with 6 bases in the middle. In nucleotides, the CDR3 is TGTGCCAGCAGCGTAGACGGTATGAACACTGAAGCTTTCTTT. Its protein product is CASSVDGMNTEAFF.

A remark on this clone: This CDR3 is also generated by other DNA sequences in the sample. This rearrangement joins TRBV5-1 to TRBJ2-1; unclear D gene. V lost 0 bases and J lost 6, with 4 bases in between. Germline CDR1 reads SGHRS; CDR2 reads YFSETQ. The CDR3 runs to 12 residues. CDR3 DNA: TGCGCCAGCAGCTTGGTCTCCAATGAGCAGTTCTTC. Its translation: CASSLVSNEQFF. Variable domain in full (rest from reference TRBV5-1 and TRBJ2-1): KAGVTQTPRYLIKTRGQQVTLSCSPISGHRSVSWYQQTPGQGLQFLFEYFSETQRNKGNFPGRFSGRQFSNSRSEMNVSTLELGDSALYLCASSLVSNEQFFGPGTRLTVL.

The gene calls are TRBV10-3 and TRBJ2-1, with 7 bases matching TRBD1. Losses at the gene ends were 11 bases for V and 6 bases for J; bases not matched to a gene: 4. The CDR3 has 11 amino acids. Germline CDR1 reads ENHRY; CDR2 reads SYGVKD. This CDR3 reads CASRQGNEQFF. The CDR3 DNA follows: TGTGCCTCCCGACAGGGCAATGAGCAGTTCTTC.

This rearrangement joins TRBV19 to TRBJ2-1; 13 bases match TRBD2. The CDR3 length is 15 residues. The V gene end was trimmed by 5 bases and the J gene end by 9 bases; junction bases not matched to a gene: 7. CDR1 is LNHDA and CDR2 is SQIVND in the germline V gene (reference sequence). CDR3 nucleotides: TGTGCCAGTAGTGCCCGACTAGCGGGAGGTCGTGAGCAGTTCTTC. This translates into CASSARLAGGREQFF.

The gene calls are TRBV27 and TRBJ2-5; the match to TRBD2 covers 14 bases. CDR1 is MNHEY, CDR2 SMNVEV, per germline (reference sequence). The V and J ends lost 4 bases and 4 bases, in that order; junction bases with no gene match: 5. The CDR3 covers 16 residues. The CDR3 DNA reads as TGTGCCAGCAGTTCCAGGACTAGCGGGGGGTTAGAGACCCAGTACTTC. It specifies CASSSRTSGGLETQYF.

The chain has TRBV5-1 and TRBJ2-7; 10 positions agree with TRBD2. Germline V gene lookup returns CDR1 SGHRS and CDR2 YFSETQ. The CDR3 contains 13 residues. Trimming removed 7 bases from V and 3 bases from J; junction bases left unmatched: 4. CDR3 amino acids: CASSWTSGYEQYF. In DNA, the CDR3 is TGCGCCAGCTCCTGGACTAGCGGCTACGAGCAGTACTTC.

This sequence joins TRBV19 and TRBJ1-2; 9 bases are shared with TRBD1. V lost 2 bases and J lost 4; bases outside the gene matches: 5. CDR1 is LNHDA and CDR2 is SQIVND in the germline V gene (reference sequence). The CDR3 is 15 residues long. This CDR3 reads CASSISTGGTYGYTF. Written as DNA, the CDR3 is TGTGCCAGTAGTATATCGACAGGGGGTACCTATGGCTACACCTTC.

This chain connects TRBV6-5 to TRBJ1-1, with D uncertain. V lost 5 bases to trimming and J lost 0 bases, with 10 bases between them. This CDR3 is built from 14 residues. Germline loops: CDR1 MNHEY, CDR2 SVGAGI. The CDR3 is CASSTPGLNTEAFF. DNA for the CDR3: TGTGCCAGCAGTACCCCGGGATTGAACACTGAAGCTTTCTTT.

This chain joins TRBV9 and TRBJ2-7; D perhaps matches TRBD2 (5 bases). CDR1 and CDR2 (germline): SGDLS, YYNGEE. This CDR3 region has 14 residues. The V end lost 1 base, the J end lost 2 bases, and 10 bases lay between the germline ends. In nucleotides, the CDR3 is TGTGCCAGCAGCGTAACAGCGGAGACCTACGAGCAGTACTTC. Its protein is CASSVTAETYEQYF.

The rearrangement links TRBV6-5 to TRBJ1-5, with TRBD1 matching over 8 bases. CDR3 length: 14 residues. V was pared by 7 bases and J by 6 bases, with 8 bases of the junction left unmatched. CDR1 is MNHEY, CDR2 SVGAGI, per germline. In nucleotides, the CDR3 is TGTGCCAGCAAGGACAGGGATGTGATTCAGCCCCAGCATTTT. This gives the protein CASKDRDVIQPQHF.

This clone turned up a few times. Here the CDR3 DNA reads TGTGCCAGTAGTGTTGCGGGGGGGGCAATTCAGCCCCAGCATTTT. Translated, it gives CASSVAGGAIQPQHF. The J gene is TRBJ1-5, the V gene TRBV19; tentatively, D is TRBD1 (6 bases). The CDR3 contains 15 residues. V gave up 5 bases and J gave up 6 bases, with 17 bases separating them. CDR1 LNHDA and CDR2 SQIVND come from the germline V gene (reference sequence).

The chain's CDR3 is CASSLATGGKDNEQFF. CDR3 bases: TGCGCCAGCAGCTTGGCGACAGGGGGAAAGGACAATGAGCAGTTCTTC. The genes are TRBV5-1 and TRBJ2-1; 9 bases align to TRBD1. The J segment lost 5 bases and the V segment lost 0 bases, leaving 6 bases of the junction unmatched. The germline gives CDR1 SGHRS, CDR2 YFSETQ. The CDR3 totals 16 residues.